One TCR beta chain is described in this entry. Its antigen remains unknown. Trimming cost V 5 bases and J 4 bases; bases outside gene matches: 3. Per the germline V gene, CDR1 is MDHEN and CDR2 is SYDVKM. The CDR3 contains 14 residues. This sample was taken from a study of T cell responses to AZD1222 COVID-19 vaccine. Study results and limitations: At baseline, seropositivity was found in only six AZD1222 recipients. CD4 TCRs covered the whole spike, strongest at regions 160-218 and 743-854.

The method was immunoSEQ multiplex PCR; TCRdb's version includes in-frame clones alone and lacks a portion of them. The table shows around 80,000 clones, with more than 85% occurring only once. The chain joins TRBV28 to TRBJ1-4; 8 nucleotides match TRBD1. This sample comprised peripheral blood, obtained on day 0 of AZD1222 vaccination. This TCR was recovered from an adult in good health. The CDR3 reads CASSTGGFNEKLFF. DNA of the CDR3: TGTGCCAGCAGTACAGGGGGTTTTAATGAAAAACTGTTTTTT.